This T cell receptor beta chain came from a study of blood T cell repertoires in COVID-19. Original handling: Reference gene primer amplification in the assay estimated nucleated cell counts. Generated by immunoSEQ multiplex PCR, the TCRdb table keeps only in-frame clones and is missing some. D and trimming come from the DNA, and the V and J calls and clone size come from that table. The sample yields around 70,000 clones, roughly 80% seen once. From germline, CDR1 is MNHEY and CDR2 SMNVEV (reference sequence). The CDR3 is 15 amino acids. J gave up 13 bases and V 2 bases, and 12 bases lay outside the gene matches. This clone has a handful of counts.

The sequence was collected from a human donor in a cohort sampled during active COVID-19. The chain uses TRBV27 and TRBJ2-1, with TRBD1 identical over 9 bases. Sequenced: peripheral blood. CDR3 in DNA: TGTGCCAGCAGTTTAGGTTTCGTGACAGGGGGGGGACAGTTCTTC. Amino acid sequence: CASSLGFVTGGGQFF.